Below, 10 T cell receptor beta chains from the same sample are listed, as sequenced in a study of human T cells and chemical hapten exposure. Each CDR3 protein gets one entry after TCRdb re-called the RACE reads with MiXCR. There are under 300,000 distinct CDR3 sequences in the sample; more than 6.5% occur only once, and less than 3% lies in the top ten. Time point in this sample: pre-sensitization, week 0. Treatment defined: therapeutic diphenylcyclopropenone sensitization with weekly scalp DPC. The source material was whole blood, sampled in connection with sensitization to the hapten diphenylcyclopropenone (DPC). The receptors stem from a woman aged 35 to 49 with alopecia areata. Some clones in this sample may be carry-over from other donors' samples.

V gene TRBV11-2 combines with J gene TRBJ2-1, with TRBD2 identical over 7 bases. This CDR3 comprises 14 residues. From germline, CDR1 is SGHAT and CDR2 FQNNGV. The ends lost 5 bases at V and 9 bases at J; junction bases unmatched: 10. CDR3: CASSANGLVFEQFF. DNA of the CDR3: TGTGCCAGCAGCGCGAACGGACTAGTTTTTGAGCAGTTCTTC.

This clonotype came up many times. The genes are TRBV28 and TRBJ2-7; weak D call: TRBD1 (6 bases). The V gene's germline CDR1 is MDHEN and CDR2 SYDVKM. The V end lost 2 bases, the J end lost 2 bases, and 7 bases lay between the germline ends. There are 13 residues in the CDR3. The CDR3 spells CASSLTGPYEQYF. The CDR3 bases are TGTGCCAGCAGTTTAACAGGGCCCTACGAGCAGTACTTC.

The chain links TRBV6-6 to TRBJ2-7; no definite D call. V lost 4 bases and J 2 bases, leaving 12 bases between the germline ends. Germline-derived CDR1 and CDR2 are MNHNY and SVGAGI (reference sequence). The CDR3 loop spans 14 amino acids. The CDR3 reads CASSLGANPYEQYF. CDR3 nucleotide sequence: TGTGCCAGCAGTTTAGGTGCTAACCCCTACGAGCAGTACTTC.

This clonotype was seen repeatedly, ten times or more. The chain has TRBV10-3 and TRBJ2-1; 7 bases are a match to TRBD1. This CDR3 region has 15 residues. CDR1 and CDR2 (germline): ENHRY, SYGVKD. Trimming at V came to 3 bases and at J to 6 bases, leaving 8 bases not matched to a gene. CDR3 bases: TGTGCCATCAGTGAATCCACAGGGGATTCCAATGAGCAGTTCTTC. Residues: CAISESTGDSNEQFF.

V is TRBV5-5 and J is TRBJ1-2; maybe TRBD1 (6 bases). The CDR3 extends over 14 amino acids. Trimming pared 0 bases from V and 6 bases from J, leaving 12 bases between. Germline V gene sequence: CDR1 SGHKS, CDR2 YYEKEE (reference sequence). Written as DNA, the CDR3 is TGTGCCAGCAGCTTGGCGGGACACGCTAATGGCTACACCTTC. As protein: CASSLAGHANGYTF.

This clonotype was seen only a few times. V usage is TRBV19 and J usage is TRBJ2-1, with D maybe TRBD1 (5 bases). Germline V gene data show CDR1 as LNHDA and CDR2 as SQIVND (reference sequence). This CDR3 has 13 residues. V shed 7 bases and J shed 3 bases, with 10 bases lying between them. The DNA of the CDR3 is TGTGCCAGTACCGAGACAGTCTACAATGAGCAGTTCTTC. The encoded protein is CASTETVYNEQFF.

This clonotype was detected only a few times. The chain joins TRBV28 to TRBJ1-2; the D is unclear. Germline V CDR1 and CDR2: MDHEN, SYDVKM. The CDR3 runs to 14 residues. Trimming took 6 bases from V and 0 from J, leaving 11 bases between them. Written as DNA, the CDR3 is TGTGCCAGCAGGGTTACAGAAACTAACTATGGCTACACCTTC. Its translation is CASRVTETNYGYTF.

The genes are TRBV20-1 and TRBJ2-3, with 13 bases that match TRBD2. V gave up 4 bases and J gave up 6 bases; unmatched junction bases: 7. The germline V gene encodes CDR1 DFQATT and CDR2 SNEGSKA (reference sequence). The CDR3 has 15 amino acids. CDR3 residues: CSATKTSGRADTQYF. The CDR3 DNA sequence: TGCAGTGCTACTAAAACTAGCGGGAGGGCGGATACGCAGTATTTT.

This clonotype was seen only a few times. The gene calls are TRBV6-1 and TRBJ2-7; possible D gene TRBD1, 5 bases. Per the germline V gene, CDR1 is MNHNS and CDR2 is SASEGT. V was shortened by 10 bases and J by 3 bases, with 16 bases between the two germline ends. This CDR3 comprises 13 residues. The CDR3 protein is CATRVEVVYEQYF. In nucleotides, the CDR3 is TGTGCCACCAGGGTAGAAGTAGTCTACGAGCAGTACTTC.

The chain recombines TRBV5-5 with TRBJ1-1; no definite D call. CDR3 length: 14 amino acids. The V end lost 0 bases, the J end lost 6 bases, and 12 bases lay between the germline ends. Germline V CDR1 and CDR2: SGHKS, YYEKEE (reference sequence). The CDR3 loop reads CASSLDRVNAEAFF. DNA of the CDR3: TGTGCCAGCAGCTTGGACCGGGTTAATGCTGAAGCTTTCTTT.